This is a list of T cell receptor beta chains from one sample in a study of circulating CD8 cells and anti-PD-1 response in melanoma. TCRdb called the reads again in MiXCR, with one record for every CDR3 protein. The sample has 1,200 or so distinct CDR3 sequences, around 6.5% seen once. Specimen: CD8+ T cells from PBMCs, collected at baseline or after one month of anti-PD-1 therapy (not recorded which). These TCRs come from a human donor with melanoma. Each CDR3 is given with its conserved first and last residue. The D gene is left open where the match is weak. Clone size is not always given. Where it is, it says once, few, many or a class for expanded clones.

>.|TRBJ2-2|TRBV6-5|medium-sized
TGTGCCAGCAGTTATAGTCAGAACACCGGGGAGCTGTTTTTT
CASSYSQNTGELFF
>.|TRBJ1-6|TRBV12-3/TRBV12-4|medium-sized
TGTGCCAGCAGCCCAAGGGGTTGGAAGGGTTCACCCCTCCACTTT
CASSPRGWKGSPLHF
>.|TRBJ1-1|TRBV5-8|few
TGTGCCAGCAGCCAGAACACTGAAGCTTTCTTT
CASSQNTEAFF
>.|TRBJ2-7|TRBV2|medium-sized
TGTGCCAGCAGCCCGGGGCCCCTCGAGCAGTACTTC
CASSPGPLEQYF
>.|TRBJ2-3|TRBV19|large
TGTGCCAGTAGTATCCGGGGGCCCACAGATACGCAGTATTTT
CASSIRGPTDTQYF
>TRBD1|TRBJ2-7|TRBV28|medium-sized
TGTGCCAGCAGTTTAGAGGCAGGGGGCTCCTACGAGCAGTACTTC
CASSLEAGGSYEQYF
>.|TRBJ1-2|TRBV28|medium-sized
TGTGCCAGCAGTTTATTATTTCGTGGCTACACCTTC
CASSLLFRGYTF
>.|TRBJ2-2|TRBV28|medium-sized
TGTGCCAGCAGTATGGACCCCTCGAACACCGGGGAGCTGTTTTTT
CASSMDPSNTGELFF
>.|TRBJ1-5|TRBV3-2|medium-sized
TGTGCCAGCAGCCAAGATGGTAACCACCGGGGTTATCAGCCCCAGCATTTT
CASSQDGNHRGYQPQHF
>TRBD2|TRBJ2-4|TRBV5-6|medium-sized
TGTGCCAGCAGCTCCGTAGCGGGAGGGCCGGGGGACATTCAGTACTTC
CASSSVAGGPGDIQYF
>.|TRBJ2-5|TRBV29-1|medium-sized
TGCAGCGCGAGGGGGGTACAGGAGACCCAGTACTTC
CSARGVQETQYF
>.|TRBJ2-3|TRBV28|medium-sized
TGTGCCAGCAGTTTTCCCCGATCAGACCCGAGCACGAATACGCAGTATTTT
CASSFPRSDPSTNTQYF
>TRBD1|TRBJ2-7|TRBV25-1|large
TGTGCCAGCAGTTCCGCAGGCCGGGACAGCTCCTACGAGCAGTACTTC
CASSSAGRDSSYEQYF
>.|TRBJ2-2|TRBV27|medium-sized
TGTGCCAGCAGCCTTAGCCTTACCGGGGAGCTGTTTTTT
CASSLSLTGELFF
>TRBD2|TRBJ2-5|TRBV28|.
TGTGCCAGCAGTCCCCCCGGGGGGGGAGCACAAGGGACCCAGTACTTC
CASSPPGGGAQGTQYF
>.|TRBJ2-2|TRBV19|large
TGTGCCAGTAGTATACGCGGGGAGCTGTTTTTT
CASSIRGELFF
>TRBD1|TRBJ1-1|TRBV27|medium-sized
TGTGCCAGCAGTCGTGGACAGGGAGCCACTGAAGCTTTCTTT
CASSRGQGATEAFF
>.|TRBJ2-3|TRBV27|medium-sized
TGTGCCAGCAGTTGGGCCGGGGGAACAGATACGCAGTATTTT
CASSWAGGTDTQYF
>TRBD1|TRBJ2-1|TRBV6-6|medium-sized
TGTGCCAGCAGTTACTCCCGACAGGGGGCCAATGAGCAGTTCTTC
CASSYSRQGANEQFF
>TRBD1|TRBJ2-7|TRBV7-8|medium-sized
TGTGCCAGCAGCCCCGGACAGGGAGCCTTCTACGAGCAGTACTTC
CASSPGQGAFYEQYF
>.|TRBJ2-4|TRBV24-1|large
TGTGCCACCAGTGATCCGCAGGGAAGCATTCAGTACTTC
CATSDPQGSIQYF
>.|TRBJ2-1|TRBV4-1|medium-sized
TGCGCCAGCAGCCTAAAAGACTACAATGAGCAGTTCTTC
CASSLKDYNEQFF
>.|TRBJ2-7|TRBV29-1|medium-sized
TGCAGCGTTGAAGATGGAGAAGGATCGGCCGAGCAGTACTTC
CSVEDGEGSAEQYF
>.|TRBJ1-1|TRBV18|medium-sized
TGTGCCAGCTCACCAGGGCTGAACACTGAAGCTTTCTTT
CASSPGLNTEAFF
>.|TRBJ2-1|TRBV11-2|large
TGTGCCAGCAGCTTAGCGAATGAGCAGTTCTTC
CASSLANEQFF
>.|TRBJ2-3|TRBV6-5|medium-sized
TGTGCCAGCAGTTATACAGGGAGCACAGATACGCAGTATTTT
CASSYTGSTDTQYF
>.|TRBJ1-1|TRBV19|medium-sized
TGTGCCAGTAGTATGGGATTGACTGAAGCTTTCTTT
CASSMGLTEAFF
>TRBD2|TRBJ2-3|TRBV2|medium-sized
TGTGCCAGCAGTATTAGCGGGAGGCTTGGAGATACGCAGTATTTT
CASSISGRLGDTQYF
>.|TRBJ2-3|TRBV21-1|medium-sized
TGTGCCAGCAGCAAAGAGGTATCGGGAACTAGCACAGATACGCAGTATTTT
CASSKEVSGTSTDTQYF
>TRBD2|TRBJ2-1|TRBV29-1|large
TGCAGCGTTGTCAGCGGGAGCTCCTACAATGAGCAGTTCTTC
CSVVSGSSYNEQFF
>.|TRBJ2-1|TRBV27|large
TGTGCCAGCAGTTCGAATCTAGAACCCTACAATGAGCAGTTCTTC
CASSSNLEPYNEQFF
>.|TRBJ2-7|TRBV28|medium-sized
TGTGCCAGCGAGTCGTCGGGGGGCAGAGACGAGCAGTACTTC
CASESSGGRDEQYF
>.|TRBJ2-7|TRBV29-1|medium-sized
TGCAGCGTTGTGGAGGACCTTCTCTACGAGCAGTACTTC
CSVVEDLLYEQYF
>.|TRBJ1-1|TRBV29-1|large
TGCAGCGCACGGACCCTTAAGTCGAACACTGAAGCTTTCTTT
CSARTLKSNTEAFF
>TRBD2|TRBJ2-1|TRBV7-7|.
TGTGCTAGCAGCTTAGGGACTAGCGGGAGCAATGAGCAGTTCTTC
CASSLGTSGSNEQFF
>TRBD2|TRBJ2-3|TRBV20-1|medium-sized
TGCAGTGTTCCGGGACTAGCGGGTCCTACAGATACGCAGTATTTT
CSVPGLAGPTDTQYF
>TRBD2|TRBJ2-6|TRBV4-3|large
TGCGCCAGCAGCCAGACTAGCGGGTCTGGGGCCAACGTCCTGACTTTC
CASSQTSGSGANVLTF
>.|TRBJ2-3|TRBV20-1|medium-sized
TGCAGTGCTAGAGGGGGCTCGGCGGGCACAGATACGCAGTATTTT
CSARGGSAGTDTQYF
>.|TRBJ2-1|TRBV28|medium-sized
TGTGCCAGCAGTGGCCCAGGGACCCTTGGGCCCTACAATGAGCAGTTCTTC
CASSGPGTLGPYNEQFF
>.|TRBJ2-7|TRBV7-2|medium-sized
TGTGCCAGCAGCTTAGAACGGGGATACTACGAGCAGTACTTC
CASSLERGYYEQYF
>.|TRBJ2-7|TRBV28|medium-sized
TGTGCCAGCAGTTTATGGGTGGGGAGTATCTCCTACGAGCAGTACTTC
CASSLWVGSISYEQYF
>.|TRBJ2-2|TRBV28|large
TGTGCCAGCAGCCAGAACACCGGGGAGCTGTTTTTT
CASSQNTGELFF
>TRBD1|TRBJ2-3|TRBV9|large
TGTGCCAGCAGTCTGGGACAGGTGTTCACAGATACGCAGTATTTT
CASSLGQVFTDTQYF
>TRBD1|TRBJ1-5|TRBV20-1|large
TGCAGTGCTAGAGAGGGACAGGGGAATCAGCCCCAGCATTTT
CSAREGQGNQPQHF
>.|TRBJ2-7|TRBV28|large
TGTGCCAGCAGCCTTGGACTTTCGGCCCTCTACGAGCAGTACTTC
CASSLGLSALYEQYF
>.|TRBJ2-7|TRBV25-1|medium-sized
TGTGCCAAAAGCAATTTCTACGAGCAGTACTTC
CAKSNFYEQYF
>TRBD1|TRBJ2-2|TRBV10-3|medium-sized
TGTGCCATCAGTGGATGGACAGGGAACACCGGGGAGCTGTTTTTT
CAISGWTGNTGELFF
>.|TRBJ2-1|TRBV14|medium-sized
TGTGCCAGCAGCCCTCTCTCGGGGAATGAGCAGTTCTTC
CASSPLSGNEQFF
>.|TRBJ2-1|TRBV27|.
TGTGCCAGCAGCCTCCCCCCAGGGAATGAGCAGTTCTTC
CASSLPPGNEQFF
>TRBD2|TRBJ2-7|TRBV27|medium-sized
TGTGCCAGCAGTTTTGGGACTAGCGGCGCCTACGAGCAGTACTTC
CASSFGTSGAYEQYF
>.|TRBJ1-1|TRBV7-2|medium-sized
TGTGCCAGCAGCTCCCTCCCGGGACACCAAGTTGAAGCTTTCTTT
CASSSLPGHQVEAFF
>.|TRBJ2-1|TRBV2|medium-sized
TGTGCCAGCATGATACAAGGCCACAATGAGCAGTTCTTC
CASMIQGHNEQFF
>.|TRBJ2-3|TRBV19|large
TGTGCCAGTAGTATGTCGACGGACAGTGCAGATACGCAGTATTTT
CASSMSTDSADTQYF
>.|TRBJ1-1|TRBV28|medium-sized
TGTGCCAGCAGTCCAATCGCACGGGAAGATGAAGCTTTCTTT
CASSPIAREDEAFF
>.|TRBJ2-2|TRBV28|medium-sized
TGTGCCAGCAGCCCGTCGGTAGAGCTGTTTTTT
CASSPSVELFF
>.|TRBJ1-2|TRBV24-1|.
TGTGCCACCAGTGATTTGTCCGATTCTGGCTACACCTTC
CATSDLSDSGYTF
>TRBD1|TRBJ1-4|TRBV28|medium-sized
TGTGCCAGCAGTTTATACCAGGGGGCTAATGAAAAACTGTTTTTT
CASSLYQGANEKLFF
>.|TRBJ2-7|TRBV27|medium-sized
TGTGCCAGCAACAAGGGGCCACCCTCCTACGGGCAGTACTTC
CASNKGPPSYGQYF
>.|TRBJ2-7|TRBV4-2|large
TGTGCCAGCAGCCAAGAAGGCGGTGCAAACTACGAGCAGTACTTC
CASSQEGGANYEQYF